This paragraph reports one T cell receptor beta chain. Its antigen is undetermined. This sample stems from a study of Siglec-9 on CD8 T cells in melanoma. Study-level points and caveats: An effector memory CD8+ subset marked by Siglec-9 reportedly appeared to gather in melanoma.

Sequencing was performed with immunoSEQ multiplex PCR; in TCRdb, only in-frame clones are kept and a portion is missing. The table includes around 29,000 clones, 80% detected once. Trimming removed 5 bases at V and 6 bases at J, with 12 bases between. Germline assignment: CDR1 MNHEY and CDR2 SVGAGI. The CDR3 totals 13 residues. V is TRBV6-5 and J is TRBJ2-3; D uncertain. This TCR derives from a human donor in good health. The sample was Siglec-9- CD8+ T cells sorted from blood. This CDR3 reads CASSQSPPDTQYF. The CDR3 nucleotides are TGTGCCAGCAGTCAGTCACCCCCGGATACGCAGTATTTT.